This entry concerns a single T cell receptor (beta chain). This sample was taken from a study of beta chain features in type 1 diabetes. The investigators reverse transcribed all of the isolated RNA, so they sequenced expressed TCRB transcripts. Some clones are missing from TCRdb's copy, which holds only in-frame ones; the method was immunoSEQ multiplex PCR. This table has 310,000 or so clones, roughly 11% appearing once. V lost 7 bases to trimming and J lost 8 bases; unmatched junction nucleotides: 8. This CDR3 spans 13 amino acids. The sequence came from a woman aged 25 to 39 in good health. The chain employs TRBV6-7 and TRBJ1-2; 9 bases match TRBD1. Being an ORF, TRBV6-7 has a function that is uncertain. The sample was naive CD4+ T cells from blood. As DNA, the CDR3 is TGTGCCAGCACCGTCACAGGGGGCTTAGGCTACACCTTC. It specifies CASTVTGGLGYTF.